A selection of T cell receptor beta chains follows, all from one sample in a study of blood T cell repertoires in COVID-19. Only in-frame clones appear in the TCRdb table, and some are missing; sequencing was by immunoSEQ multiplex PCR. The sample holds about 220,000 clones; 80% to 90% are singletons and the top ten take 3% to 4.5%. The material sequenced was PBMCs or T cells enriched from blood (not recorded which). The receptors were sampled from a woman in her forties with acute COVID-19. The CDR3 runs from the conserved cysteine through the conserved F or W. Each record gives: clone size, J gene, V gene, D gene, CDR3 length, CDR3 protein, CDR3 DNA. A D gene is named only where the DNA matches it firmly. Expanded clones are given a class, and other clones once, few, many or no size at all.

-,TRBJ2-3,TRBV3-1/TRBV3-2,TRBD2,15,CASSHGTSGGRTQYF,TGTGCCAGCAGCCACGGGACTAGCGGGGGTCGTACGCAGTATTTT
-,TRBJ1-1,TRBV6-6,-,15,CASSYHGGPNTEAFF,TGTGCCAGCAGTTACCACGGGGGGCCTAACACTGAAGCTTTCTTT
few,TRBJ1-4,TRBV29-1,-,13,CSVRWRGLEKLFF,TGCAGCGTTAGGTGGAGGGGTTTAGAAAAACTGTTTTTT
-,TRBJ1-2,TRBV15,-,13,CATSRQGLRGYTF,TGTGCCACCAGCAGGCAGGGGCTTCGGGGCTACACCTTC
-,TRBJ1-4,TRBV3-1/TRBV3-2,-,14,CASSQNPPREKLFF,TGTGCCAGCAGCCAAAATCCCCCCCGGGAAAAACTGTTTTTT
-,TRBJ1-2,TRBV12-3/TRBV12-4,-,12,CASSLAGGGYTF,TGTGCCAGCAGCCTGGCCGGAGGTGGCTACACCTTC
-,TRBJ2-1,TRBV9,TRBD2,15,CASSAVGGGNNEQFF,TGTGCCAGCAGCGCGGTTGGCGGGGGAAACAATGAGCAGTTCTTC
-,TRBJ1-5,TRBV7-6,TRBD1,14,CASSVGTGAQPQHF,TGTGCCAGCAGCGTTGGGACAGGGGCTCAGCCCCAGCATTTT
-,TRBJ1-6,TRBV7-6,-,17,CASSSGRAGGANSPLHF,TGTGCCAGCAGCTCGGGGCGGGCAGGCGGGGCTAATTCACCCCTCCACTTT
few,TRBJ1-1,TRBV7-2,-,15,CASSLGEKRRTEAFF,TGTGCCAGCAGCTTAGGAGAGAAGAGGAGGACTGAAGCTTTCTTT
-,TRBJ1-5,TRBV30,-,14,CAWSVISSNQPQHF,TGTGCCTGGAGCGTAATCTCGAGCAATCAGCCCCAGCATTTT
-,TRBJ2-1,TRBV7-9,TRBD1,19,CASSGRGQGPAGGGGEQFF,TGTGCCAGCAGCGGCAGAGGACAGGGCCCAGCGGGCGGTGGGGGTGAGCAGTTCTTC
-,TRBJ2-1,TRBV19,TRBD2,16,CASARTSGFPYNEQFF,TGTGCCAGCGCACGGACTAGCGGTTTTCCCTACAATGAGCAGTTCTTC
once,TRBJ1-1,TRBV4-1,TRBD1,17,CASSQSGQGGLNTEAFF,TGCGCCAGCAGCCAGTCGGGACAGGGCGGGCTTAACACTGAAGCTTTCTTT
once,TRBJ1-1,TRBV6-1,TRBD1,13,CASTQGARTEAFF,TGTGCCAGCACCCAGGGGGCGCGAACTGAAGCTTTCTTT
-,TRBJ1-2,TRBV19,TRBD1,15,CASSIGTGKTYGYTF,TGTGCCAGTAGTATCGGGACAGGGAAGACCTATGGCTACACCTTC
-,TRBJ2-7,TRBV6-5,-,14,CASSKQVPSYEQYF,TGTGCCAGCAGCAAACAGGTACCCTCCTACGAGCAGTACTTC
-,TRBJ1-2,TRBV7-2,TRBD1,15,CASSLGGTGVGGYTF,TGTGCCAGCAGCTTGGGAGGGACAGGGGTCGGTGGCTACACCTTC
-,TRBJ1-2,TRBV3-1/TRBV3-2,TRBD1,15,CASSPTKQGRNGYTF,TGTGCCAGCAGCCCTACAAAACAGGGGCGGAATGGCTACACCTTC
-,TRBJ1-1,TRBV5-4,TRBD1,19,CASSRYWAPGQGSNTEAFF,TGTGCCAGCAGCCGTTACTGGGCCCCGGGACAGGGATCGAACACTGAAGCTTTCTTT
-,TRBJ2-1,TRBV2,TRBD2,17,CASSDGKRGGRSDEQFF,TGTGCCAGCAGTGATGGGAAGCGGGGGGGCCGCTCCGATGAGCAGTTCTTC
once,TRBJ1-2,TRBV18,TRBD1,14,CASSPGQGSAGYTF,TGTGCCAGCTCACCGGGACAGGGAAGTGCCGGCTACACCTTC
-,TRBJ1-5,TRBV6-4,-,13,CASSRELAEAQHF,TGTGCCAGCAGTAGGGAGCTGGCGGAGGCCCAGCATTTT
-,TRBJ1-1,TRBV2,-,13,CASSDNLNTEAFF,TGTGCCAGCAGTGACAACTTGAACACTGAAGCTTTCTTT
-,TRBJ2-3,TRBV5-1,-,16,CASSLGGNSGTDTQYF,TGCGCCAGCAGCTTGGGCGGGAACTCGGGCACAGATACGCAGTATTTT
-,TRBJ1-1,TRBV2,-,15,CASSVQGARNTEAFF,TGTGCCAGCAGTGTACAAGGGGCGCGGAACACTGAAGCTTTCTTT
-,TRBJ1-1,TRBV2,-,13,CASTYELNTEAFF,TGTGCCAGCACTTACGAGCTGAACACTGAAGCTTTCTTT
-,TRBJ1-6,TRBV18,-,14,CASSPRTANSPLHF,TGTGCCAGCTCACCACGGACAGCGAATTCACCCCTCCACTTT
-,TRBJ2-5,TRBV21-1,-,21,CASSKALWDRGRRENRETQYF,TGTGCCAGCAGCAAAGCGCTTTGGGACAGGGGGCGCAGGGAAAACCGAGAGACCCAGTACTTC
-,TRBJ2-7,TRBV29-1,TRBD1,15,CSVETQGAAFYEQYF,TGCAGCGTTGAAACCCAGGGGGCCGCCTTCTACGAGCAGTACTTC
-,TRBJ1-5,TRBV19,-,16,CASRPAGIYSNQPQHF,TGTGCCAGTAGGCCTGCAGGGATTTATAGCAATCAGCCCCAGCATTTT
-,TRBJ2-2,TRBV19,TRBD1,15,CASSRDRVNTGELFF,TGTGCCAGTAGTCGGGACAGGGTGAACACCGGGGAGCTGTTTTTT
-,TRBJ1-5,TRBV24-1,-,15,CATSATVSSNQPQHF,TGTGCCACCAGCGCGACAGTGAGTAGCAATCAGCCCCAGCATTTT
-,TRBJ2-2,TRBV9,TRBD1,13,CASQTGGPGELFF,TGTGCCTCCCAGACAGGGGGCCCCGGGGAGCTGTTTTTT
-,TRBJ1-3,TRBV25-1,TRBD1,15,CASSDPDRAGNTIYF,TGTGCCAGCAGTGATCCGGACAGGGCCGGAAACACCATATATTTT
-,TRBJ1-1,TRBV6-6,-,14,CASSFGGSGTEAFF,TGTGCCAGCAGTTTTGGGGGGTCGGGCACTGAAGCTTTCTTT
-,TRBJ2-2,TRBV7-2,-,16,CASSLFLQGNTGELFF,TGTGCCAGCAGTCTATTTCTCCAGGGGAACACCGGGGAGCTGTTTTTT
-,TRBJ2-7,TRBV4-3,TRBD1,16,CASSQAAGTGVAEQYF,TGCGCCAGCAGCCAAGCTGCCGGGACAGGGGTTGCCGAGCAGTACTTC
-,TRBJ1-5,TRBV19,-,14,CASSIPGWNQPQHF,TGTGCCAGTAGTATTCCGGGTTGGAATCAGCCCCAGCATTTT
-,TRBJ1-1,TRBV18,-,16,CASSPLDSYMNTEAFF,TGTGCCAGCTCACCACTGGACAGCTATATGAACACTGAAGCTTTCTTT
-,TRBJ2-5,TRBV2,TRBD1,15,CASSEGQGAMKTQYF,TGTGCCAGCAGTGAAGGTCAGGGGGCAATGAAGACCCAGTACTTC
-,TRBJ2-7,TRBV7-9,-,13,CASSFSGSYEQYF,TGTGCCAGCAGCTTTAGCGGCTCCTACGAGCAGTACTTC
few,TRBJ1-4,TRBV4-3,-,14,CASGWTATNEKLFF,TGCGCCAGCGGCTGGACAGCAACTAATGAAAAACTGTTTTTT